This TCR beta chain was captured by sequencing in a study of T cell responses to AZD1222 COVID-19 vaccine. As for the study in general: Samples with a second dose at about 4 or about 12 weeks were pooled together.

Study conclusions and caveats: Of the AZD1222 recipients, only five to seven were seropositive at baseline.

As concerns this clone: Antigen unknown.

TCRdb keeps only in-frame clones here, not all; method: immunoSEQ multiplex PCR. The sample includes 90,000 to 120,000 clones, roughly 87% of them seen just once. V was pared by 5 bases and J by 2 bases, with 31 bases between. Per the germline V gene, CDR1 is MDHEN and CDR2 is SYDVKM. The CDR3 is 21 amino acids. The source of this sequence is an adult in good health. The sample here was peripheral blood, taken on day 0 of AZD1222 vaccination. The rearrangement links TRBV28 to TRBJ1-3; no clear D. CDR3 DNA: TGTGCCAGCAGTCCCCCAGGCGGATCGAGGGAATTGGGTGCGACTGGAAACACCATATATTTT. It translates to CASSPPGGSRELGATGNTIYF.